One and the same sample provided the 10 T cell receptor beta chains below, sequenced in a study of CD8 T cells in ankylosing spondylitis. In TCRdb, the 5' RACE reads were re-called with MiXCR into one record per CDR3 protein. The sample holds fewer than 400,000 distinct CDR3 sequences, under 25% seen once. General study findings and limits: The study identified a TCR beta motif of under ten highly homologous variants that appeared characteristic of ankylosing spondylitis blood.

What these receptors recognize is not known. The source material was blood, either unsorted or a sorted T cell fraction (not recorded which). All receptors derive from a male donor with ankylosing spondylitis.

The V call is TRBV7-2, the J call TRBJ2-1; D ambiguous. The CDR3 contains 13 residues. Germline CDR1 and CDR2: SGHTA and FQGNSA. V was cut by 2 bases and J by 5 bases, with 7 bases left in between. CDR3 sequence reads: CASSLNRNNEQFF. The CDR3, as DNA: TGTGCCAGCAGCTTAAATCGTAACAATGAGCAGTTCTTC.

The rearrangement joins TRBV20-1 to TRBJ2-7; 11 positions agree with TRBD2. Germline lookup yields CDR1 DFQATT and CDR2 SNEGSKA (reference sequence). The CDR3 spans 16 residues. Trimming at V came to 3 bases and at J to 6 bases, leaving 13 bases not matched to a gene. This CDR3 reads CSASSGLAGGSSEQYF. CDR3 sequence (DNA): TGCAGTGCTAGTAGTGGCCTAGCGGGAGGATCAAGCGAGCAGTACTTC.

J is TRBJ2-7 and V is TRBV9; maybe TRBD2 (5 bases). Trimming left V 1 base short and J 5 bases short, with 16 bases between. The CDR3 totals 15 residues. In germline, CDR1 is SGDLS, CDR2 YYNGEE. The CDR3 nucleotides are TGTGCCAGCAGCGTAAGCGGCGTAGGTCGTCACGAGCAGTACTTC. This gives the protein CASSVSGVGRHEQYF. The whole variable domain, remainder taken from reference TRBV9 and TRBJ2-7, is DSGVTQTPKHLITATGQRVTLRCSPRSGDLSVYWYQQSLDQGLQFLIQYYNGEERAKGNILERFSAQQFPDLHSELNLSSLELGDSALYFCASSVSGVGRHEQYFGPGTRLTVT.

In its sample, this clonotype was seen a few times. The chain is built from TRBV7-2 and TRBJ2-5; D is possibly TRBD1 (6 bases). With 9 bases removed from V and 5 bases from J, the gap between germline ends came to 22 bases. Germline lookup yields CDR1 SGHTA and CDR2 FQGNSA. CDR3 size: 15 residues. The CDR3 region has the DNA TGTGCCAGTTACCCCGGATCAGGGGTTGGGGAGACCCAGTACTTC. The encoded protein is CASYPGSGVGETQYF.

This clonotype has only a few counts. The chain joins TRBV20-1 to TRBJ1-5; no reliable D call. Germline CDR1 DFQATT, CDR2 SNEGSKA (reference sequence). This CDR3 spans 12 amino acids. Trimming left V 3 bases short and J 5 bases short, with 8 bases between. The CDR3 bases are TGCAGTGCTAGCCGGAAAGATCAGCCCCAGCATTTT. The encoded protein is CSASRKDQPQHF.

The V gene is TRBV7-8, the J gene TRBJ2-3; 7 bases match TRBD1. V trimming: 3 bases; J trimming: 1 base; junction bases outside the gene matches: 4. The CDR3 contains 15 residues. Germline V lookup: CDR1 SGHVS, CDR2 FQNEAQ. The CDR3 loop is CASSFGTAGTDTQYF. The CDR3 DNA reads as TGTGCCAGCAGCTTTGGGACAGCAGGCACAGATACGCAGTATTTT.

By sample share, this clonotype is medium-sized (0.01 to 0.1%). This sequence joins TRBV12-3 or TRBV12-4 and TRBJ2-2; tentatively, D is TRBD1 or TRBD2 (6 bases each). With 10 bases removed from V and 3 bases from J, the gap between germline ends came to 18 bases. CDR3 length equals 15 residues. This CDR3 is CANSLGGVDTGELFF. DNA for the CDR3: TGTGCCAACTCACTGGGGGGCGTGGACACCGGGGAGCTGTTTTTT.

The chain employs TRBV28 and TRBJ2-7; D gene uncertain. Germline loops: CDR1 MDHEN, CDR2 SYDVKM. V gave up 2 bases and J gave up 2 bases, with 10 bases separating them. The CDR3 covers 14 residues. CDR3 in DNA: TGTGCCAGCAGTTTAAATCAGGCAACCTACGAGCAGTACTTC. Its protein is CASSLNQATYEQYF. The full variable domain, with the rest looked up from reference TRBV28 and TRBJ2-7, is DVKVTQSSRYLVKRTGEKVFLECVQDMDHENMFWYRQDPGLGLRLIYFSYDVKMKEKGDIPEGYSVSREKKERFSLILESASTNQTSMYLCASSLNQATYEQYFGPGTRLTVT.

This clonotype has more than one count but fewer than ten. The chain joins TRBV5-1 to TRBJ2-3; D perhaps matches TRBD2 (6 bases). CDR1 is SGHRS and CDR2 is YFSETQ in the germline V gene. The V end lost 4 bases, the J end lost 0 bases, and 12 bases lay between the germline ends. This CDR3 is built from 15 residues. The CDR3 here is CASSGGSYSTDTQYF. As DNA, the CDR3 is TGCGCCAGCAGCGGGGGGAGTTATAGCACAGATACGCAGTATTTT.

This clonotype was detected a few times. The chain employs TRBV7-2 and TRBJ1-2, with 7 nucleotides matching TRBD1. From germline, CDR1 is SGHTA and CDR2 FQGNSA. There are 13 residues in the CDR3. With 5 bases clipped from V and 6 bases from J, the junction kept 6 bases outside the gene matches. The CDR3 DNA sequence: TGTGCCAGCAGCCGACAGGGAAAAGATGGCTACACCTTC. Amino acids: CASSRQGKDGYTF.